Each of the 10 T cell receptor beta chains below was sequenced from the same sample in a study of T cell changes during pregnancy in multiple sclerosis. Sequenced by immunoSEQ multiplex PCR; TCRdb stores in-frame clones only, minus some. The table lists approximately 88,000 clones, around 92% of them singletons, with approximately 2.6% in the top ten. This specimen consisted of peripheral blood, obtained in the first trimester of pregnancy. Receptor source: a female donor with multiple sclerosis, enrolled in a pregnancy study.

This clone was seen a single time. The genes are TRBV29-1 and TRBJ1-2; 8 bases line up with TRBD1. CDR3 length: 13 residues. V shed 5 bases and J 6 bases; nucleotides not matched to a gene: 8. In germline, CDR1 is SQVTM, CDR2 ANQGSEA. The CDR3 nucleotides are TGCAGCGTTACCCGAGGACAGGGAGATGGCTACACCTTC. This encodes CSVTRGQGDGYTF.

V usage is TRBV14 and J usage is TRBJ2-7; tentatively, D is TRBD1 (6 bases). Trimming took off 4 bases at V and 5 bases at J, with 9 bases between the two ends. The CDR3 is 12 residues long. Germline V gene data show CDR1 as SGHDN and CDR2 as FVKESK. CDR3 nucleotides: TGTGCCAGCAGCCCACAGGGAAACGAGCAGTACTTC. It translates to CASSPQGNEQYF.

This clone was seen just once. This chain uses TRBV2 with TRBJ2-7, with TRBD2 matching over 11 bases. CDR1 and CDR2 from the germline V gene are SNHLY and FYNNEI. V lost 3 bases, J lost 4 bases, and 11 bases stayed unmatched. The CDR3 covers 17 residues. CDR3 sequence: CASSDDSSGRDRYEQYF. CDR3 bases: TGTGCCAGCAGTGACGATAGTAGCGGGAGGGATAGGTACGAGCAGTACTTC.

The V and J genes are TRBV30 and TRBJ2-1; possibly TRBD2 for D (5 bases). The V and J ends lost 3 bases and 4 bases respectively, with 13 bases between them. The germline V gene encodes CDR1 GTSNPN and CDR2 SVGIG (reference sequence). CDR3 length: 14 amino acids. The CDR3 sequence is CAWRGGGPYNEQFF. CDR3 nucleotide sequence: TGTGCCTGGAGGGGCGGAGGACCTTACAATGAGCAGTTCTTC.

V gene TRBV6-1 combines with J gene TRBJ2-1, with D perhaps matching TRBD2 (5 bases). Germline V CDR1 and CDR2: MNHNS, SASEGT. The V gene lost 3 bases and the J gene lost 4 bases, with 16 bases spanning the gap. This CDR3 region has 16 residues. The CDR3 nucleotides are TGTGCCAGCAGTGATTTGATAATCGGACTTTACAATGAGCAGTTCTTC. Protein: CASSDLIIGLYNEQFF.

This clone has only one observation. The chain carries TRBV5-6 and TRBJ2-7; possible D gene TRBD2, 5 bases. Germline loops: CDR1 SGHDT, CDR2 YYEEEE. V lost 2 bases and J 3 bases, leaving 12 bases between the germline ends. The CDR3 spans 14 residues. The CDR3 sequence: CASSFFSENYEQYF. In DNA, the CDR3 is TGTGCCAGCAGCTTTTTTAGCGAGAACTACGAGCAGTACTTC.

The genes are TRBV28 and TRBJ2-7; TRBD2 matches at 9 bases. The CDR3 has 14 residues. The J segment lost 6 bases and the V segment lost 2 bases, leaving 5 bases of the junction unmatched. The germline V gene has CDR1 MDHEN and CDR2 SYDVKM. The CDR3 DNA follows: TGTGCCAGCAGTTTACTGCGGGAGGGAACCGAGCAGTACTTC. Translating it yields CASSLLREGTEQYF.

The chain couples TRBV25-1 to TRBJ2-2, with 7 nucleotides matching TRBD1. Germline V gives CDR1 MGHDK, CDR2 SYGVNS. The CDR3 spans 16 residues. V shed 5 bases, J shed 7 bases, and the junction held 13 bases outside the gene matches. The CDR3 DNA is TGTGCCAGCAGTCCACGACAGGGAGAAGGGAGCGGGGAGCTGTTTTTT. As protein: CASSPRQGEGSGELFF. Combining the CDR3 with reference TRBV25-1 and TRBJ2-2 gives the whole variable domain EADIYQTPRYLVIGTGKKITLECSQTMGHDKMYWYQQDPGMELHLIHYSYGVNSTEKGDLSSESTVSRIRTEHFPLTLESARPSHTSQYLCASSPRQGEGSGELFFGEGSRLTVL.

This chain uses TRBV4-1 with TRBJ1-2; 8 positions agree with TRBD1. V lost 1 base, J lost 8 bases, and 6 bases stayed unmatched. The germline V gene encodes CDR1 MGHRA and CDR2 YSYEKL. The CDR3 length is 14 residues. The CDR3 spells CASSQGNRGKGYTF. CDR3 nucleotides: TGCGCCAGCAGCCAAGGTAACAGGGGGAAAGGCTACACCTTC.

The table lists this clone with a count of one. The J gene is TRBJ2-7, the V gene TRBV11-1; D is unresolved. V was clipped by 2 bases and J by 1 base, with 12 bases between them. CDR3 length: 15 residues. The V gene's germline CDR1 is SGHAT and CDR2 FQDESV (reference sequence). The DNA for the CDR3 is TGTGCCAGCAGCTTATACTCAGGCGTGTCCTACGAGCAGTACTTC. Translated, it gives CASSLYSGVSYEQYF.